What follows describes a single T cell receptor beta chain. The data are from a study of blood T cell repertoires in COVID-19. Across the study: Collection of acute and convalescent COVID-19 samples took place in the United States, Italy and Spain. The analysed material was cDNA or gDNA that came from T cells, B-cell-depleted T cells, or PBMCs.

Authors' processing steps: Quantification of nucleated cells was approximated via reference gene primer amplification. Sequencing was performed with immunoSEQ multiplex PCR; in TCRdb, only in-frame clones are kept and a portion is missing. The V and J calls and clone size were taken over from that table, and D and trimming were inferred from the DNA. The sample consists of roughly 110,000 clones, more than 80% of them appearing once. The CDR3 contains 12 residues. This TCR was recovered from a man between 40 and 49 years old with active or convalescent COVID-19. Sequenced sample: peripheral blood. The V call is TRBV21-1, the J call TRBJ1-4; the listed D gene, TRBD1, was not tested against the DNA. TRBV21-1 is tagged as a pseudogene. The DNA of the CDR3 is TGTGCCAGCACGCCCAGATCAGAAAAACTGTTTTTT. Protein sequence: CASTPRSEKLFF.